The 24 T cell receptor beta chains below all came from one sample that was sequenced in a study of vaccination effects on CD4 cells after COVID-19. Data came from immunoSEQ multiplex PCR; TCRdb stores just in-frame clones and leaves some out. The table shows 75,000 or so clones, with about three quarters occurring only once. Their specific antigens are unknown. Viral peptide pools were used in the ViraFEST assay to expand antigen-specific CD4+ T cells, and sequencing came afterward. Having been cultured for around ten days, the cells underwent CD4+ T cell isolation. All study participants received two doses of BNT162b2 or mRNA-1273 vaccine. Sequencing used CD4+ T cells from PBMCs cultured with HCoV-OC43 spike peptides, obtained after COVID-19 vaccination. Specified subset: HCoV-OC43 spike overlapping peptide pool stimulation. These receptor sequences come from a human donor who received a COVID-19 vaccine.

The chain uses TRBV9 and TRBJ1-6, with TRBD1 matching over 7 bases. Losses at the gene ends were 5 bases for V and 10 bases for J; bases not matched to a gene: 9. The CDR3 sequence is 14 residues long. Germline V gene lookup returns CDR1 SGDLS and CDR2 YYNGEE. The DNA for the CDR3 is TGTGCCAGCAGAGTGGGTACAGGGGTATCACCCCTCCACTTT. Residues: CASRVGTGVSPLHF.

This clone was picked up a small number of times. V and J are TRBV18 and TRBJ1-2; 7 positions agree with TRBD1. CDR1 and CDR2 (germline): KGHSH, LQKENI. V lost 5 bases, J lost 7 bases, and 13 bases stayed unmatched. The CDR3 runs 15 residues. The CDR3 sequence is CASSESGGPSIGYTF. Written as DNA, the CDR3 is TGTGCCAGCTCAGAATCAGGGGGGCCTTCGATTGGCTACACCTTC.

The chain joins TRBV24-1 to TRBJ2-2; maybe TRBD1 (6 bases). Germline lookup yields CDR1 KGHDR and CDR2 SFDVKD. Deletions cut 3 bases from V and 1 base from J, with 8 bases between. This CDR3 has 15 residues. The CDR3 here is CATSDPGQNTGELFF. The CDR3 DNA sequence: TGTGCCACCAGTGATCCGGGACAGAACACCGGGGAGCTGTTTTTT.

Notes on this clone: The junction differs from germline at one of its ends, possibly a read error. V usage is TRBV6-1 and J usage is TRBJ2-5, with D unclear. CDR3 length equals 13 residues. Germline V gene data show CDR1 as MNHNS and CDR2 as SASEGT. CDR3 sequence: CASSERLLEAQYF. Here the CDR3 DNA reads TGTGCCAGCAGTGAACGTCTTTTAGAGGCCCAGTACTTC.

This chain links TRBV29-1 with TRBJ1-4; 9 positions agree with TRBD1. This CDR3 spans 12 amino acids. The trim removed 7 bases at V and 7 bases at J, leaving 4 bases unmatched. Germline assignment: CDR1 SQVTM and CDR2 ANQGSEA. In DNA form, the CDR3 reads TGCAGCGCGGGACAGGGTAGTGAAAAACTGTTTTTT. Translating it yields CSAGQGSEKLFF. The full variable domain, in which reference TRBV29-1 and TRBJ1-4 provide the parts outside the CDR3, is SAVISQKPSRDICQRGTSLTIQCQVDSQVTMMFWYRQQPGQSLTLIATANQGSEATYESGFVIDKFPISRPNLTFSTLTVSNMSPEDSSIYLCSAGQGSEKLFFGSGTQLSVL.

V and J are TRBV7-8 and TRBJ1-1, with D possibly being TRBD1 (5 bases). The CDR3 length is 13 residues. V was pared by 3 bases and J by 3 bases, with 8 bases between. Germline values: CDR1 SGHVS, CDR2 FQNEAQ. The CDR3 spells CASSFGRDTEAFF. The CDR3 nucleotides read TGTGCCAGCAGCTTTGGCAGGGACACTGAAGCTTTCTTT. The full variable domain, its missing parts supplied by reference TRBV7-8 and TRBJ1-1, is GAGVSQSPRYKVAKRGQDVALRCDPISGHVSLFWYQQALGQGPEFLTYFQNEAQLDKSGLPSDRFFAERPEGSVSTLKIQRTQQEDSAVYLCASSFGRDTEAFFGQGTRLTVV.

The rearrangement uses TRBV6-1 and TRBJ1-2, with a tentative D call TRBD1 (6 bases). Germline CDR1 is MNHNS and CDR2 is SASEGT. With 2 bases removed from V and 8 bases from J, the gap between germline ends came to 15 bases. This CDR3 has 14 amino acids. The CDR3 here is CASSERMGGWGYTF. The CDR3 nucleotides are TGTGCCAGCAGTGAAAGGATGGGGGGCTGGGGCTACACCTTC.

The chain carries TRBV12-5 and TRBJ1-5; TRBD1 might be the D (6 bases). Germline V gene sequence: CDR1 LGHNT, CDR2 FRNRAP. CDR3 length: 13 residues. V lost 7 bases to trimming and J lost 0 bases, with 7 bases between them. CDR3 residues: CASAGDSNQPQHF. The CDR3 bases are TGTGCTAGTGCAGGGGATAGCAATCAGCCCCAGCATTTT.

V and J are TRBV6-5 and TRBJ2-5; 7 positions agree with TRBD1. The CDR3 spans 16 residues. Germline values: CDR1 MNHEY, CDR2 SVGAGI. Trimming cost V 0 bases and J 7 bases; bases outside gene matches: 11. Here the CDR3 reads CASSYSTGTQSRTQYF. The CDR3 DNA follows: TGTGCCAGCAGTTACTCGACAGGGACCCAATCTCGGACCCAGTACTTC.

This clone was detected only a few times. This chain connects TRBV5-1 to TRBJ2-2; D remains unclear. The CDR3 is 12 residues long. The germline CDR1 and CDR2 sequences are SGHRS and YFSETQ. The germline V and J ends were trimmed by 2 bases and 8 bases, with 7 bases remaining between them. The CDR3 protein is CASSFPVGELFF. The CDR3 DNA follows: TGCGCCAGCAGCTTCCCCGTGGGGGAGCTGTTTTTT. Full variable domain (remainder filled in from reference TRBV5-1 and TRBJ2-2): KAGVTQTPRYLIKTRGQQVTLSCSPISGHRSVSWYQQTPGQGLQFLFEYFSETQRNKGNFPGRFSGRQFSNSRSEMNVSTLELGDSALYLCASSFPVGELFFGEGSRLTVL.

This sequence joins TRBV3-1 (or the pseudogene TRBV3-2) and TRBJ2-2; maybe TRBD1 (6 bases). The germline CDR1 and CDR2 sequences are LGHDT and YNNKEL (reference sequence). There are 15 residues in the CDR3. Trimming stripped 8 bases from V and 3 bases from J, with 16 bases between. The CDR3 protein is CASGVSGAYTGELFF. The CDR3 nucleotides are TGTGCCAGCGGGGTGTCAGGGGCGTACACCGGGGAGCTGTTTTTT.

This chain joins TRBV6-5 and TRBJ1-2; D gene unclear. CDR1 is MNHEY and CDR2 is SVGAGI in the germline V gene. This CDR3 region has 15 residues. V was trimmed by 6 bases and J by 0 bases, leaving 14 bases between them. The CDR3 bases are TGTGCCAGCAGCACTACAAGGATAGCTAACTATGGCTACACCTTC. Translation: CASSTTRIANYGYTF.

The J gene is TRBJ2-1, the V gene TRBV6-6; TRBD2 agrees at 14 bases. The germline V gene encodes CDR1 MNHNY and CDR2 SVGAGI (reference sequence). The CDR3 runs to 16 residues. Trimming cost V 4 bases and J 10 bases; bases outside gene matches: 9. The CDR3 loop reads CASSSPGLAGVNEQFF. The CDR3 nucleotides are TGTGCCAGCAGTTCCCCGGGACTAGCGGGGGTAAACGAGCAGTTCTTC.

The CDR3 is CASRPEINTDTQYF. As DNA, the CDR3 is TGCGCCAGCAGGCCAGAGATCAACACAGATACGCAGTATTTT. V gene TRBV5-1 combines with J gene TRBJ2-3, with D unresolved. Germline values: CDR1 SGHRS, CDR2 YFSETQ. The CDR3 runs to 14 residues. Trimming pared 5 bases from V and 2 bases from J, leaving 12 bases between. The full variable domain, completed using reference TRBV5-1 and TRBJ2-3, is KAGVTQTPRYLIKTRGQQVTLSCSPISGHRSVSWYQQTPGQGLQFLFEYFSETQRNKGNFPGRFSGRQFSNSRSEMNVSTLELGDSALYLCASRPEINTDTQYFGPGTRLTVL.

In the case of this clone: Sequence at one end of the junction differs from germline and may be a read error. The chain joins TRBV24-1 to TRBJ1-2; the match to TRBD1 covers 10 bases. The germline V gene has CDR1 KGHDR and CDR2 SFDVKD. The CDR3 runs 14 residues. This CDR3 is CATSDRGLSYGYTF. The CDR3 nucleotides read TGTGCCACGAGTGACAGGGGGCTTAGTTATGGCTACACCTTC.

The rearrangement links TRBV24-1 to TRBJ1-5; D is undetermined. This CDR3 is 15 amino acids long. Germline V CDR1 and CDR2: KGHDR, SFDVKD. Trimming left V 6 bases short and J 4 bases short, with 15 bases between. The CDR3 coding sequence is TGTGCCACCAGTCCGGCAGGAATAGGGAATCAGCCCCAGCATTTT. It codes for CATSPAGIGNQPQHF.

J is TRBJ1-6 and V is TRBV28, with D uncertain. V dropped 4 bases and J dropped 5 bases, with 0 bases sitting between them. Germline-derived CDR1 and CDR2 are MDHEN and SYDVKM. The CDR3 contains 11 residues. CDR3 nucleotide sequence: TGTGCCAGCAGTTATAATTCACCCCTCCACTTT. Protein sequence: CASSYNSPLHF.

The chain joins TRBV18 to TRBJ1-1, with a possible D match to TRBD1 (6 bases). V gave up 4 bases and J gave up 1 base, with 13 bases separating them. Germline lookup yields CDR1 KGHSH and CDR2 LQKENI. The CDR3 loop spans 15 amino acids. The CDR3 is CASSRAGVGNTEAFF. The CDR3 nucleotides are TGTGCCAGCTCACGCGCAGGGGTGGGGAACACTGAAGCTTTCTTT. Full variable domain (rest looked up from reference TRBV18 and TRBJ1-1): NAGVMQNPRHLVRRRGQEARLRCSPMKGHSHVYWYRQLPEEGLKFMVYLQKENIIDESGMPKERFSAEFPKEGPSILRIQQVVRGDSAAYFCASSRAGVGNTEAFFGQGTRLTVV.

The rearrangement links TRBV7-9 to TRBJ2-3, with TRBD2 identical over 7 bases. Trimming cost V 3 bases and J 4 bases; bases outside gene matches: 1. The CDR3 length is 13 residues. Germline V gene sequence: CDR1 SEHNR, CDR2 FQNEAQ (reference sequence). DNA for the CDR3: TGTGCCAGCAGCTTTCTAGCGGCAGATACGCAGTATTTT. Its protein product is CASSFLAADTQYF.

This clone was detected once. This chain joins TRBV9 and TRBJ2-3, with 7 positions matching TRBD1. The V gene's germline CDR1 is SGDLS and CDR2 YYNGEE. The CDR3 sequence is 14 residues long. With V trimmed by 2 bases and J by 4 bases, 4 bases remained unmatched. The CDR3 DNA sequence: TGTGCCAGCAGCGTTAGACAGGGCGCAGATACGCAGTATTTT. Translated, it gives CASSVRQGADTQYF.

The chain recombines TRBV25-1 with TRBJ1-2; D is unresolved. Germline V gene data show CDR1 as MGHDK and CDR2 as SYGVNS. Trimming removed 4 bases from V and 0 bases from J, with 9 bases in between. This CDR3 region has 14 residues. The CDR3 DNA reads as TGTGCCAGCAGTGGAGGCACCTCTAACTATGGCTACACCTTC. Amino acid sequence: CASSGGTSNYGYTF.

The rearrangement links TRBV12-2 to TRBJ2-7; the table's D call, TRBD2, was not checked against the DNA. TRBV12-2 is termed a pseudogene. The CDR3 has 17 amino acids. This CDR3 reads CASRPLLAFARTYEQYV. The CDR3 DNA reads as TGTGCAAGTCGCCCACTTTTAGCGTTTGCGCGGACCTACGAGCAGTACGTC.

This clone was seen a few times. This rearrangement joins TRBV24-1 to TRBJ2-2; 9 bases fit TRBD1. From germline, CDR1 is KGHDR and CDR2 SFDVKD. The CDR3 runs 14 residues. V gave up 8 bases and J gave up 4 bases; unmatched junction bases: 4. Written as DNA, the CDR3 is TGTGCCACCACCGGGACAGGGAGCACCGGGGAGCTGTTTTTT. Translating gives CATTGTGSTGELFF.

Only a few counts were recorded for this clone. The same CDR3 also results from other DNA sequences found in this sample. The chain carries TRBV30 and TRBJ1-2, with unresolved D. There are 12 residues in the CDR3. The V end was cut by 1 base, the J end by 2 bases, with 5 bases between. Germline lookup yields CDR1 GTSNPN and CDR2 SVGIG (reference sequence). DNA of the CDR3: TGTGCCTGGAGTGGGCGAAACTATGGCTACACCTTC. It is translated as CAWSGRNYGYTF.